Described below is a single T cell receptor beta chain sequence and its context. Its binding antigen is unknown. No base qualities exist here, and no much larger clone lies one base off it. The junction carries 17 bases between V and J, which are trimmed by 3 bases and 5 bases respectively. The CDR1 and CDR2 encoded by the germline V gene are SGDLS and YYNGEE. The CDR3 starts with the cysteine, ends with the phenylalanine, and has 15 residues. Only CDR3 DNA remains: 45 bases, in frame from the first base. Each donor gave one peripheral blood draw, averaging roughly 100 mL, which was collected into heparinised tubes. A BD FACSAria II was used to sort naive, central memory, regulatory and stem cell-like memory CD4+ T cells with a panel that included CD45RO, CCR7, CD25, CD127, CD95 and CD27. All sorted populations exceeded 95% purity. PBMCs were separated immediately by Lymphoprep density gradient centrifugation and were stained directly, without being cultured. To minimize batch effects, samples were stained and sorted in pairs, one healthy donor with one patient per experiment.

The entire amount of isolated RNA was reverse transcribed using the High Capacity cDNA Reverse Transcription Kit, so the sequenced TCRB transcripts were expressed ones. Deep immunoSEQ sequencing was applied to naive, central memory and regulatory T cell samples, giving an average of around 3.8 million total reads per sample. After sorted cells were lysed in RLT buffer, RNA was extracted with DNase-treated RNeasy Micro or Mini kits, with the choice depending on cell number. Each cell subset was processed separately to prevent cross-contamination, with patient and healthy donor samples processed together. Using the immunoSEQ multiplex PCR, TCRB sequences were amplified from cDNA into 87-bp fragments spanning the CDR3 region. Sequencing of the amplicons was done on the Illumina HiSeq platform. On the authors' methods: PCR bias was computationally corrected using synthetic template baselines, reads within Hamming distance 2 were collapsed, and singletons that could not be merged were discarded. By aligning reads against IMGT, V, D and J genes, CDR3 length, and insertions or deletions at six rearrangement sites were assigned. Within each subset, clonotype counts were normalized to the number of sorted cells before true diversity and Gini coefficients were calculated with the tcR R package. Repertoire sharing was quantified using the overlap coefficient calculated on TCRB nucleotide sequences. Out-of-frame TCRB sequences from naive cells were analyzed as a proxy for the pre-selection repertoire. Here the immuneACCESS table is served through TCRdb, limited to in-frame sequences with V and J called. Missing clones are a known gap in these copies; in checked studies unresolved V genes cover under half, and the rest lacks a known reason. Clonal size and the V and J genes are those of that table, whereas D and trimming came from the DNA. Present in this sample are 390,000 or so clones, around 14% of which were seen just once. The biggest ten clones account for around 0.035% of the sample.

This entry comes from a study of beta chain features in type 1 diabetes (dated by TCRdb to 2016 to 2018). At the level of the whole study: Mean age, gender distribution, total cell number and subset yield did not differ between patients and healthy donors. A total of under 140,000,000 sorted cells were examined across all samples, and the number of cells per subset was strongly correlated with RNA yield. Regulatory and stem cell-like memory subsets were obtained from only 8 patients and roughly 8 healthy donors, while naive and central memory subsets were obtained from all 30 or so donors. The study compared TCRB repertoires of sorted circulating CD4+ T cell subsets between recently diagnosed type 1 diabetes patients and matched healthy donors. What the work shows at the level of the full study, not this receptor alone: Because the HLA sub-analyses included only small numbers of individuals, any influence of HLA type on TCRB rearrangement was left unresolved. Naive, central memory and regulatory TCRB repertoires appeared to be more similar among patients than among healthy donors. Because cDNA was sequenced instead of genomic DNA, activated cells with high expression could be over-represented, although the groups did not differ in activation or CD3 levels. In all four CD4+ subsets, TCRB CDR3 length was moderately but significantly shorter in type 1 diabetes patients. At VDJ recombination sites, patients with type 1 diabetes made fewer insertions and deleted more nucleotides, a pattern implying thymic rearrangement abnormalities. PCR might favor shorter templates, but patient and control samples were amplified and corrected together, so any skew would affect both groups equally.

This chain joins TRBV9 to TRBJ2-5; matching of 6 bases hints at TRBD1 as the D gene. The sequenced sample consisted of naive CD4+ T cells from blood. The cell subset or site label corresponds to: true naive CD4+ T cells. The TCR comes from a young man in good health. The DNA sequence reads TGTGCCAGCAGCGCTAACACTCAGGGGCAGGAGACCCAGTACTTC. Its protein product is CASSANTQGQETQYF.